The 14 T cell receptor beta chains listed next were all sequenced from one sample in a study of identifying expanded T cells in peripheral blood. Only in-frame clones appear in the TCRdb table, and some are missing; sequencing was by immunoSEQ multiplex PCR. The table lists 75,000 to 95,000 clones, roughly 85% of them singletons, with around 4.5% in the top ten. The sequencing input was blood. Receptors originate from a person aged 18 to 70 in good health.

This chain links TRBV2 with TRBJ2-1, with no clear D. CDR1 is SNHLY, CDR2 FYNNEI, per germline. Trimming took off 6 bases at V and 7 bases at J, with 13 bases between the two ends. CDR3 length: 13 amino acids. CDR3: CASSILLRNEQFF. Here the CDR3 DNA reads TGTGCCAGCAGCATACTCCTTCGGAATGAGCAGTTCTTC.

V and J are TRBV10-3 and TRBJ1-2; unclear D gene. CDR1 and CDR2 from the germline V gene are ENHRY and SYGVKD. The CDR3 is 15 amino acids. V lost 4 bases and J 0 bases, leaving 12 bases between the germline ends. The CDR3 DNA follows: TGTGCCATCAGTGTTAGGGAGCTACCTAACTATGGCTACACCTTC. It specifies CAISVRELPNYGYTF.

The chain employs TRBV4-1 and TRBJ1-2; D remains unclear. The V and J ends lost 0 bases and 4 bases respectively, with 21 bases between them. The CDR3 consists of 18 residues. Germline V gene lookup returns CDR1 MGHRA and CDR2 YSYEKL. The CDR3 region is CASSQESGNPGLFYGYTF. DNA of the CDR3: TGCGCCAGCAGCCAAGAAAGCGGGAACCCGGGCCTATTCTATGGCTACACCTTC.

This chain links TRBV11-2 with TRBJ1-5; D gene unclear. The CDR3 covers 14 residues. Germline-derived CDR1 and CDR2 are SGHAT and FQNNGV. V was trimmed by 3 bases and J by 0 bases, leaving 6 bases between them. The CDR3 spells CASSFTDSNQPQHF. In nucleotides, the CDR3 is TGTGCCAGCAGCTTTACGGATAGCAATCAGCCCCAGCATTTT.

The rearrangement joins TRBV10-1 to TRBJ1-2, with D perhaps TRBD1 (6 bases). The ends were cut back, 3 bases at V and 4 bases at J, with 9 bases in the middle. The CDR3 consists of 13 residues. The germline V gene has CDR1 WNHNN and CDR2 SYGVQD (reference sequence). This CDR3 is CASSEQGAYGYTF. Here the CDR3 DNA reads TGCGCCAGCAGTGAACAGGGAGCCTATGGCTACACCTTC.

The chain recombines TRBV5-1 with TRBJ1-5; tentative D call: TRBD1 (5 bases). The CDR3 runs to 13 residues. The V and J ends lost 2 bases and 5 bases respectively, with 8 bases between them. CDR1 and CDR2 (germline): SGHRS, YFSETQ. This CDR3 reads CASSLMTDQPQHF. CDR3 nucleotide sequence: TGCGCCAGCAGCTTAATGACAGATCAGCCCCAGCATTTT.

The sample holds a few counts of this clone. This rearrangement joins TRBV7-2 to TRBJ1-3; D is perhaps TRBD1 (6 bases). This CDR3 contains 18 residues. Germline V gene lookup returns CDR1 SGHTA and CDR2 FQGNSA. Trimming shortened V by 6 bases and J by 0 bases, and 21 bases separated the two germline ends. CDR3 loop: CASRERGGSVYSGNTIYF. The CDR3 DNA reads TGTGCCAGCAGAGAAAGGGGGGGATCGGTGTACTCTGGAAACACCATATATTTT.

The V and J genes are TRBV7-9 and TRBJ1-2, with D unresolved. This CDR3 contains 13 residues. V shed 5 bases and J shed 8 bases, with 15 bases lying between them. Germline V CDR1 and CDR2: SEHNR, FQNEAQ (reference sequence). As DNA, the CDR3 is TGTGCCAGCAGCATCGGGCAGACCGAGGGCTACACCTTC. This codes for CASSIGQTEGYTF. Full variable domain (outside the CDR3, taken from reference TRBV7-9 and TRBJ1-2): DTGVSQNPRHKITKRGQNVTFRCDPISEHNRLYWYRQTLGQGPEFLTYFQNEAQLEKSRLLSDRFSAERPKGSFSTLEIQRTEQGDSAMYLCASSIGQTEGYTFGSGTRLTVV.

V is TRBV19 and J is TRBJ2-3; 7 bases map to TRBD1. Germline trimming cut 5 bases from V and 6 bases from J; bases unmatched to any gene: 17. Germline-derived CDR1 and CDR2 are LNHDA and SQIVND (reference sequence). The CDR3 consists of 17 residues. CDR3 nucleotides: TGTGCCAGTAGTCTCCTAGGACAACCGACGGGACAGGATACGCAGTATTTT. Its translation: CASSLLGQPTGQDTQYF. Using reference TRBV19 and TRBJ2-3 for the parts outside the CDR3, the full variable domain is DGGITQSPKYLFRKEGQNVTLSCEQNLNHDAMYWYRQDPGQGLRLIYYSQIVNDFQKGDIAEGYSVSREKKESFPLTVTSAQKNPTAFYLCASSLLGQPTGQDTQYFGPGTRLTVL.

This chain uses TRBV29-1 with TRBJ2-1, with TRBD2 as a possible D gene (5 bases). The CDR3 extends over 12 amino acids. V was shortened by 5 bases and J by 10 bases, with 15 bases between the two germline ends. Germline loops: CDR1 SQVTM, CDR2 ANQGSEA. The DNA for the CDR3 is TGCAGCGTTTGGGGAGTAGATGTAGAGCAGTTCTTC. It encodes CSVWGVDVEQFF.

This clone came up once. The J gene is TRBJ1-1, the V gene TRBV4-3; a weak D match, TRBD1 (5 bases). The CDR3 is made up of 14 amino acids. Germline V gene sequence: CDR1 LGHNA, CDR2 YSLEER. V lost 2 bases and J lost 10, with 17 bases in between. The CDR3 DNA reads TGCGCCAGCAGCCAACGTAGCTACGGGGGTCCAGCTTTCTTT. Its protein product is CASSQRSYGGPAFF.

This chain connects TRBV6-5 to TRBJ1-6; no reliable D call. The CDR3 spans 13 residues. CDR1 and CDR2 from the germline V gene are MNHEY and SVGAGI. V lost 3 bases, J lost 8 bases, and 8 bases lay in between. Here the CDR3 DNA reads TGTGCCAGCAGTTATGATCCGGATTCACCCCTCCACTTT. Its protein is CASSYDPDSPLHF.

This clone came up a few times. This chain connects TRBV14 to TRBJ1-1; 7 bases map to TRBD1. The J segment lost 3 bases and the V segment lost 4 bases, leaving 2 bases of the junction unmatched. The CDR3 contains 13 residues. Per germline, CDR1 SGHDN and CDR2 FVKESK. CDR3 sequence reads: CASSRQGYTEAFF. The CDR3 DNA is TGTGCCAGCAGCCGACAGGGCTACACTGAAGCTTTCTTT.

The chain uses TRBV20-1 and TRBJ1-1; D ambiguous. The CDR3 runs 11 residues. V lost 3 bases and J 2 bases, leaving 4 bases between the germline ends. CDR1 and CDR2 (germline): DFQATT, SNEGSKA (reference sequence). The CDR3 is CSASKNTEAFF. CDR3 sequence (DNA): TGCAGTGCTAGTAAAAACACTGAAGCTTTCTTT.